This T cell receptor (beta chain) was found in a study of healthy donors' naive CD4 and CD8 T cells. Study as a whole: Three donor age groups were sampled: 20-25, 40-50 and 60-70 years; half female.

From germline, CDR1 is SQVTM and CDR2 ANQGSEA. This CDR3 is 14 amino acids long. Trimming took 7 bases from V and 1 from J, leaving 16 bases between them. Starting from approximately 500 ng of total RNA, TCR libraries were made with linear amplification. Original analysis: 78,498 TCR alpha transcripts were sequenced from about 5 healthy donors. TCRdb analysed the reads with MiXCR anew, one entry per CDR3 protein. Here the V and J calls rest on TCRdb's processing, not on the authors' analysis. The sample lists around 200,000 distinct CDR3 sequences, 65% to 75% seen once, with about 2.1% in the top ten.

V and J are TRBV29-1 and TRBJ1-1, with D unclear. Material: naive CD4+ and CD8+ T cells sorted from blood, pooled from several donors. The origin of this receptor is a pool of human donors in good health; the sample pools cells from several healthy donors. CDR3 loop: CSASHTYPNTEAFF. For the CDR3, the DNA is TGCAGCGCAAGTCACACGTACCCGAACACTGAAGCTTTCTTT. The whole variable domain, remainder taken from reference TRBV29-1 and TRBJ1-1, is SAVISQKPSRDICQRGTSLTIQCQVDSQVTMMFWYRQQPGQSLTLIATANQGSEATYESGFVIDKFPISRPNLTFSTLTVSNMSPEDSSIYLCSASHTYPNTEAFFGQGTRLTVV.